Presented here are 10 T cell receptor beta chains from one specimen sequenced in a study of Ad26.COV2.S vaccination and SARS-CoV-2 variants. Regarding treatment: around 19 received Ad26.COV2.S at low or high dose, single or two shots; 5 received placebo; per-sample allocation not given. Samples analyzed were those drawn on day 63 after the first vaccine or placebo injection. The data were produced by immunoSEQ multiplex PCR, yet TCRdb's version contains in-frame clones alone and is incomplete. The sample yields 400,000 to 500,000 clones, roughly 90% seen once. Sequenced material: peripheral blood, taken in a trial of Ad26.COV2.S vaccine versus placebo. The receptors come from a person aged 18-65 years who received the Ad26.COV2.S COVID-19 vaccine or a placebo.

For this clone: The junction differs from germline at one of its ends, possibly a read error. The chain carries TRBV11-3 and TRBJ2-1, with 8 bases lining up with TRBD1. The CDR3 sequence is 16 residues long. CDR1 is SGHNT and CDR2 is YENEEA in the germline V gene. CDR3 coding DNA: TGTGCCAGCAACTTAGCTTTGACAGGGGTGGACAATGAGCAGTTCTTC. Translation: CASNLALTGVDNEQFF.

This clone was observed a handful of times. The genes are TRBV7-9 and TRBJ1-2; maybe TRBD1 (6 bases). V dropped 7 bases and J dropped 7 bases, with 22 bases sitting between them. This CDR3 spans 15 amino acids. The germline CDR1 and CDR2 sequences are SEHNR and FQNEAQ (reference sequence). The CDR3 here is CASTRGRGDSGGYTF. DNA for the CDR3: TGTGCCAGCACCCGGGGCAGGGGTGATTCGGGTGGCTACACCTTC.

The chain couples TRBV6-2 or TRBV6-3 to TRBJ1-4; no reliable D call. With 6 bases removed from V and 2 bases from J, the gap between germline ends came to 13 bases. In germline, CDR1 is MNHEY, CDR2 SVGEGT. The CDR3 sequence is 15 residues long. This chain's CDR3 is CASSFSRVTNEKLFF. CDR3 nucleotides: TGTGCCAGCAGCTTCTCAAGGGTCACTAATGAAAAACTGTTTTTT.

The chain links TRBV9 to TRBJ2-7; 12 bases line up with TRBD2. Germline V gene sequence: CDR1 SGDLS, CDR2 YYNGEE. Unmatched junction bases numbered 4, after V lost 4 bases and J lost 5 bases. The CDR3 has 14 amino acids. The CDR3 reads CASSPWTSGDEQYF. In DNA, the CDR3 is TGTGCCAGCAGCCCCTGGACTAGCGGGGACGAGCAGTACTTC. Based on the CDR3 plus reference TRBV9 and TRBJ2-7, the full variable domain is DSGVTQTPKHLITATGQRVTLRCSPRSGDLSVYWYQQSLDQGLQFLIQYYNGEERAKGNILERFSAQQFPDLHSELNLSSLELGDSALYFCASSPWTSGDEQYFGPGTRLTVT.

This chain connects TRBV7-8 to TRBJ2-1; possibly TRBD2 for D (6 bases). Germline V gene data show CDR1 as SGHVS and CDR2 as FQNEAQ. CDR3 length equals 16 residues. V was shortened by 6 bases and J by 10 bases, with 25 bases between the two germline ends. DNA for the CDR3: TGTGCCAGCAGAAATTCACCGGGACTTAGGCTTGCGGAGCAGTTCTTC. It encodes CASRNSPGLRLAEQFF. Full variable domain (missing parts from reference TRBV7-8 and TRBJ2-1): GAGVSQSPRYKVAKRGQDVALRCDPISGHVSLFWYQQALGQGPEFLTYFQNEAQLDKSGLPSDRFFAERPEGSVSTLKIQRTQQEDSAVYLCASRNSPGLRLAEQFFGPGTRLTVL.

This rearrangement joins TRBV11-2 to TRBJ1-1; tentatively, D is TRBD1 (5 bases). Trimming took off 4 bases at V and 3 bases at J, with 9 bases between the two ends. CDR1 is SGHAT, CDR2 FQNNGV, per germline. The CDR3 spans 13 residues. The CDR3 sequence: CASSWGRDTEAFF. CDR3 bases: TGTGCCAGCAGCTGGGGCAGGGACACTGAAGCTTTCTTT.

CDR3 nucleotide sequence: TGTGCCAGCAGCAATACCAGAAGTTCCTACGAGCAGTACTTC. Translated: CASSNTRSSYEQYF. The chain joins TRBV21-1 to TRBJ2-7; TRBD1 is taken as the D call from the table, unchecked against the DNA. TRBV21-1 is annotated as a pseudogene. This CDR3 has 14 amino acids.

There are a few counts of this clone. Mismatch with germline at one junction end may stem from a read error. The chain couples TRBV30 to TRBJ1-5; D is uncertain. CDR3 length: 14 residues. In germline, CDR1 is GTSNPN, CDR2 SVGIG (reference sequence). CDR3 sequence (DNA): TGTGCCTGGAGTCGCGTACTTAGCGATCAGCCCCAGCATTTT. Translating it yields CAWSRVLSDQPQHF.

This clone was found once. The rearrangement joins TRBV3-1 (or the pseudogene TRBV3-2) to TRBJ2-7; D is perhaps TRBD1 or TRBD2 (5 bases each). Trimming shortened V by 4 bases and J by 3 bases, and 19 bases separated the two germline ends. CDR1 LGHDT and CDR2 YNNKEL come from the germline V gene (reference sequence). The CDR3 runs 16 residues. CDR3 in amino acids: CASSRGGEGPLYEQYF. CDR3 in DNA: TGTGCCAGCAGCCGAGGAGGAGAGGGGCCGCTCTACGAGCAGTACTTC.

This clone has only a few counts. The chain couples TRBV7-4 to TRBJ1-5; D is possibly TRBD1 (6 bases). V shed 4 bases and J shed 5 bases, with 15 bases lying between them. CDR1 is SGHVT, CDR2 SQSDAQ, per germline. The CDR3 has 15 residues. The CDR3 nucleotides are TGTGCCAGCAGCTCCTACAGGGAAGCGGATCAGCCCCAGCATTTT. This codes for CASSSYREADQPQHF.